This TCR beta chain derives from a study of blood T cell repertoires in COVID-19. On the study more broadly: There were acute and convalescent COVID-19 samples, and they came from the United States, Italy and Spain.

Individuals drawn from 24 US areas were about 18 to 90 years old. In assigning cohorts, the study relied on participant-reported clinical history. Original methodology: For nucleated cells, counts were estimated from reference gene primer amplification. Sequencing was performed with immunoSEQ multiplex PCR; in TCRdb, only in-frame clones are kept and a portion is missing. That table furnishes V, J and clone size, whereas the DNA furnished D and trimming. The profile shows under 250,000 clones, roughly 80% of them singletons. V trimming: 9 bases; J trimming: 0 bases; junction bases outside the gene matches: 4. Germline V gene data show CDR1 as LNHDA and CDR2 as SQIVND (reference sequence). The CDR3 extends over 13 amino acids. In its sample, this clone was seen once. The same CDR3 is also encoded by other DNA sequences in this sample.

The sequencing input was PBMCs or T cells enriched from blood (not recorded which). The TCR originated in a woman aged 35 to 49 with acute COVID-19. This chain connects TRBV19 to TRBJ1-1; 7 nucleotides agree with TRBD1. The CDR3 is CASQGGMNTEAFF. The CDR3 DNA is TGTGCCAGCCAGGGGGGAATGAACACTGAAGCTTTCTTT.